This T cell receptor beta chain derives from a study of blood T cell repertoires in COVID-19. Original handling: Reference gene primers were amplified, and this amplification served to estimate nucleated cell counts. The data were produced by immunoSEQ multiplex PCR, yet TCRdb's version contains in-frame clones alone and is incomplete. D and trimming were read from the DNA, whereas the V and J calls and clone size are those reported in that table. There are a few hundred thousand clones in the sample; approximately 91% occur only once, and 9% to 9.5% lies in the top ten. Between the trimmed V and J ends, which lost 4 bases and 2 bases, there was a span of 9 bases. CDR3 length: 14 residues. The germline V gene encodes CDR1 SGDLS and CDR2 YYNGEE.

The chain is built from TRBV9 and TRBJ1-4; D may be TRBD1 (6 bases). Source material: peripheral blood. This TCR was recovered from a man in his late teens or twenties with active or convalescent COVID-19. The CDR3 protein is CASSPGQTNEKLFF. The CDR3 nucleotides read TGTGCCAGCAGCCCAGGACAGACTAATGAAAAACTGTTTTTT. The full variable domain, in which reference TRBV9 and TRBJ1-4 provide the parts outside the CDR3, is DSGVTQTPKHLITATGQRVTLRCSPRSGDLSVYWYQQSLDQGLQFLIQYYNGEERAKGNILERFSAQQFPDLHSELNLSSLELGDSALYFCASSPGQTNEKLFFGSGTQLSVL.